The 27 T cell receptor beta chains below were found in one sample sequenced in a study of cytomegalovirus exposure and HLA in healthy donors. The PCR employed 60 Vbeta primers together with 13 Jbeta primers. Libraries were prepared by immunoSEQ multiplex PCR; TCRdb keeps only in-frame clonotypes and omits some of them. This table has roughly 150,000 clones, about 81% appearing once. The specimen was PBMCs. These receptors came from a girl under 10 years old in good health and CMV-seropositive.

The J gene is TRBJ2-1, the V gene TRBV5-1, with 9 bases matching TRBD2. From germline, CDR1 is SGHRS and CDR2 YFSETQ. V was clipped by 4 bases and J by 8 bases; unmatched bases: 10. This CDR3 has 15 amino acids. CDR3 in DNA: TGCGCCAGCAGCCTCGCTAGCGGGATTGCGGATGAGCAGTTCTTC. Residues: CASSLASGIADEQFF.

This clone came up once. The CDR3, as DNA: TGTGCCAGCAGAAACCCTCCCACTAGCGGGAGTGTGTTCACCGGGGAGCTGTTTTTT. This encodes CASRNPPTSGSVFTGELFF. This chain uses TRBV28 with TRBJ2-2, with 11 bases identical to TRBD2. CDR3 size: 19 residues. J lost 4 bases, V lost 6 bases, and 16 bases had no gene match. Germline V gene sequence: CDR1 MDHEN, CDR2 SYDVKM.

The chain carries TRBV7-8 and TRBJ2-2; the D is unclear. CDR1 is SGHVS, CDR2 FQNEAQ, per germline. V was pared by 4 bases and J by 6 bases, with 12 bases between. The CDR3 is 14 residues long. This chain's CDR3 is CASSSHGLAGELFF. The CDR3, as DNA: TGTGCCAGCAGCTCCCACGGTCTCGCCGGGGAGCTGTTTTTT.

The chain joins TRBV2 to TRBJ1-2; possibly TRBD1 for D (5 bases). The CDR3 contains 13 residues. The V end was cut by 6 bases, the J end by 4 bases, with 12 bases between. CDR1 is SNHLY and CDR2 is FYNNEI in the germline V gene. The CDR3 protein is CASRMGQAYGYTF. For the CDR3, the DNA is TGTGCCAGCAGGATGGGGCAGGCCTATGGCTACACCTTC.

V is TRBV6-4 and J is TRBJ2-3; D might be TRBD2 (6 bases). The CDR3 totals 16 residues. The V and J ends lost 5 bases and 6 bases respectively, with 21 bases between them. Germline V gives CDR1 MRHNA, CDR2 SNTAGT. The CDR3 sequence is CASSPWGGGTADTQYF. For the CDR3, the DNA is TGTGCCAGCAGTCCCTGGGGTGGCGGGACCGCGGATACGCAGTATTTT.

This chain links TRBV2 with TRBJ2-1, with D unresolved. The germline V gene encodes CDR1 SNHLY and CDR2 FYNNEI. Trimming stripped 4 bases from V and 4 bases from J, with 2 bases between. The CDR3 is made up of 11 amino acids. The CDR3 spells CASSAYNEQFF. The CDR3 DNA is TGTGCCAGCAGTGCATACAATGAGCAGTTCTTC.

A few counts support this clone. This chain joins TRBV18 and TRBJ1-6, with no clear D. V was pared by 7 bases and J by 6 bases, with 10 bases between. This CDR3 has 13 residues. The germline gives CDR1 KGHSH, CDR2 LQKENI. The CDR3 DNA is TGTGCCAGCTTCTGGAGTCCTAATTCACCCCTCCACTTT. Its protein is CASFWSPNSPLHF.

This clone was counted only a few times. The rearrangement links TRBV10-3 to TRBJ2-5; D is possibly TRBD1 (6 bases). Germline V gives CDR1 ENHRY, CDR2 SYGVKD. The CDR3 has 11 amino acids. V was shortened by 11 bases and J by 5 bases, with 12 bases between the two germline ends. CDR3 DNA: TGTGCCTCCGCAGGGGACGAGACCCAGTACTTC. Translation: CASAGDETQYF.

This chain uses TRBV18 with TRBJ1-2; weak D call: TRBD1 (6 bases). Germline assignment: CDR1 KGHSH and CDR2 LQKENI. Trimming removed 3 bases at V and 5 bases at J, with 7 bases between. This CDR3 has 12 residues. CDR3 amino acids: CASSPDRYGYTF. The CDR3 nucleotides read TGTGCCAGCTCACCGGACAGATATGGCTACACCTTC.

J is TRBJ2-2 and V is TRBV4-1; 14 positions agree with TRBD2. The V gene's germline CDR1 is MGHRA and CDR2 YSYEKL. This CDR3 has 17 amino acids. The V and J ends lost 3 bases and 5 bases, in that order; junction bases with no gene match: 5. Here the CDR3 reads CASSHEGTSGSTGELFF. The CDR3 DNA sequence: TGCGCCAGCAGCCATGAGGGGACTAGCGGGAGTACCGGGGAGCTGTTTTTT.

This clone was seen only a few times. The CDR3 loop reads CASSPAAGELFF. CDR3 coding DNA: TGTGCCAGCAGTCCCGCGGCCGGGGAGCTGTTTTTT. This rearrangement joins TRBV27 to TRBJ2-2; D unresolved. The V and J ends lost 5 bases and 6 bases respectively, with 7 bases between them. The CDR3 runs 12 residues. Germline V gene sequence: CDR1 MNHEY, CDR2 SMNVEV (reference sequence).

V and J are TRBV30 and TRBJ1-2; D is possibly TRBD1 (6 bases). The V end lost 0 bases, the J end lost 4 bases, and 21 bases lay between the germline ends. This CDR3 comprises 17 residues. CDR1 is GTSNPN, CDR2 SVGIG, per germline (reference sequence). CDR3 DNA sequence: TGTGCCTGGAGTGTCCCCCGGTCCAGGGGTTGGGGCTATGGCTACACCTTC. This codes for CAWSVPRSRGWGYGYTF.

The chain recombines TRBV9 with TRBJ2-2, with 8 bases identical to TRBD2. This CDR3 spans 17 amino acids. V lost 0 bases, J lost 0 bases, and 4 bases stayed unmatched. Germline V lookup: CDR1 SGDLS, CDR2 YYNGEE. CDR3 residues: CASSVVSGATNTGELFF. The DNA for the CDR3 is TGTGCCAGCAGCGTAGTTAGCGGGGCGACGAACACCGGGGAGCTGTTTTTT.

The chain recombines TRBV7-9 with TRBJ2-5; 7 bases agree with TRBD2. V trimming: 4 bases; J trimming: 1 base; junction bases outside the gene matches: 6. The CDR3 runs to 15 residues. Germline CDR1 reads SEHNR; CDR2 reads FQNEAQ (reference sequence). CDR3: CASSSAGRIQETQYF. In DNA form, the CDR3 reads TGTGCCAGCAGCTCAGCGGGGAGAATCCAAGAGACCCAGTACTTC.

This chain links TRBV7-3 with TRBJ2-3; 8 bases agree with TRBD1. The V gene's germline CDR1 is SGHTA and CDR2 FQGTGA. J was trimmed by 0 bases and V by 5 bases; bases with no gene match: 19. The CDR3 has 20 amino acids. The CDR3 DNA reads TGTGCCAGCAGCCCGACCCCCGGGACAGGCGACGGAACAAGCACAGATACGCAGTATTTT. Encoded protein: CASSPTPGTGDGTSTDTQYF.

The CDR3 sequence is CASSELLSGTASRGWQFF. Written as DNA, the CDR3 is TGTGCCAGCAGCGAACTACTGTCCGGGACAGCCTCGAGGGGGTGGCAGTTCTTC. The chain couples TRBV27 to TRBJ2-1, with TRBD1 matching 7 bases. The CDR3 consists of 18 residues. V lost 6 bases to trimming and J lost 12 bases; unmatched junction nucleotides: 26. Germline CDR1 and CDR2: MNHEY and SMNVEV (reference sequence).

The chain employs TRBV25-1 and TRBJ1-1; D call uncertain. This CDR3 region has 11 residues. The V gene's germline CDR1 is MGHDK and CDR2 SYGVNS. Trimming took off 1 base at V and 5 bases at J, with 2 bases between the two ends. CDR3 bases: TGTGCCAGCAGTGAATCAACTGAAGCTTTCTTT. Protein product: CASSESTEAFF.

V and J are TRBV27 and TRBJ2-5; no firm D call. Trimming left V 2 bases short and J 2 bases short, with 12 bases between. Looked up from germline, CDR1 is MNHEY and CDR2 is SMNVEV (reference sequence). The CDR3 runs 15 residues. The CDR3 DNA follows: TGTGCCAGCAGTTTACGGCCACAGCTACAAGAGACCCAGTACTTC. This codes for CASSLRPQLQETQYF.

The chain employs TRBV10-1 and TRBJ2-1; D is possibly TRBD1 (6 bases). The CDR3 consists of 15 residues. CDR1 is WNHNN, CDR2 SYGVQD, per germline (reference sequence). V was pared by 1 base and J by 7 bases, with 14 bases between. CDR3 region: CASSEYRQVANEQFF. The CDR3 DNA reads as TGCGCCAGCAGTGAGTACCGACAGGTCGCTAATGAGCAGTTCTTC.

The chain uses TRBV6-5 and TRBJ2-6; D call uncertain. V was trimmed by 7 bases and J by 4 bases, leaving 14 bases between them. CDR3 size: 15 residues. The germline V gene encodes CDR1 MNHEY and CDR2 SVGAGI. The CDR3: CASNNVGLGANVLTF. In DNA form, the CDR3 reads TGTGCCAGCAACAACGTCGGGTTGGGGGCCAACGTCCTGACTTTC.

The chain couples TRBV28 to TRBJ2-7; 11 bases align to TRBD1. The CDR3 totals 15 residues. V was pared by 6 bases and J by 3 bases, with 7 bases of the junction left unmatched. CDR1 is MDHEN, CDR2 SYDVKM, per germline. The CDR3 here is CASSRPGTGGYEQYF. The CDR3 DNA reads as TGTGCCAGCAGCCGCCCCGGGACAGGGGGCTACGAGCAGTACTTC.

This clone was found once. The CDR3 spells CASSLPTGSSSYEQYF. DNA of the CDR3: TGTGCCAGCAGCTTACCGACAGGGTCGAGCTCCTACGAGCAGTACTTC. This sequence joins TRBV5-4 and TRBJ2-7; TRBD1 matches at 7 bases. CDR1 is SGHNT, CDR2 YYREEE, per germline (reference sequence). This CDR3 is 16 amino acids long. The ends lost 2 bases at V and 0 bases at J; junction bases unmatched: 8.

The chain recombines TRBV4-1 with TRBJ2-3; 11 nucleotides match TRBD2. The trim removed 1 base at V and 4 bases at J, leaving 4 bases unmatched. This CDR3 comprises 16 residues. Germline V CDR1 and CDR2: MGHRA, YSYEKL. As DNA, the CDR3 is TGCGCCAGCAGCCAAGGGCTAGCGGGAGGTCCAGATACGCAGTATTTT. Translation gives CASSQGLAGGPDTQYF.

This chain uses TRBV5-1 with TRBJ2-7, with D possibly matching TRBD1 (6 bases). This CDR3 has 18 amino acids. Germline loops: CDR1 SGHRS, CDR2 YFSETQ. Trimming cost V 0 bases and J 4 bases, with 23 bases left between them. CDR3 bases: TGCGCCAGCAGCTTGGCCGAGTCGTCCAGTCCAGGGGAGTACGAGCAGTACTTC. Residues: CASSLAESSSPGEYEQYF. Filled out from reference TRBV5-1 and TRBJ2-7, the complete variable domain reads KAGVTQTPRYLIKTRGQQVTLSCSPISGHRSVSWYQQTPGQGLQFLFEYFSETQRNKGNFPGRFSGRQFSNSRSEMNVSTLELGDSALYLCASSLAESSSPGEYEQYFGPGTRLTVT.

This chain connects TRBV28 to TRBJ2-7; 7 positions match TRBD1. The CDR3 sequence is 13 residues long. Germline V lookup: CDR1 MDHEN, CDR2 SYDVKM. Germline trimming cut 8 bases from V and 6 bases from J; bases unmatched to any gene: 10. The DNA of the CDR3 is TGTGCCAGCGGCCGGGACAGTCGTCCCGAGCAGTACTTC. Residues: CASGRDSRPEQYF. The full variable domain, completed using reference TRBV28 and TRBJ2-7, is DVKVTQSSRYLVKRTGEKVFLECVQDMDHENMFWYRQDPGLGLRLIYFSYDVKMKEKGDIPEGYSVSREKKERFSLILESASTNQTSMYLCASGRDSRPEQYFGPGTRLTVT.

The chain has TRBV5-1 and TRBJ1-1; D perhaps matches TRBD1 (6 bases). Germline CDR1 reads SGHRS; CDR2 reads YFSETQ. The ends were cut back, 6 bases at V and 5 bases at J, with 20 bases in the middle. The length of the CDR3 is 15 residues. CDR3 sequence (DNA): TGCGCCAGCACACCAGTTACGTACAGGGAAACTGAAGCTTTCTTT. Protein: CASTPVTYRETEAFF.

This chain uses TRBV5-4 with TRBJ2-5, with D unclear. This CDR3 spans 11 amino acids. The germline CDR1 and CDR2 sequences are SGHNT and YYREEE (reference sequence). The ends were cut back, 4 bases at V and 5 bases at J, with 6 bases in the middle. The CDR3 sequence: CASSHKETQYF. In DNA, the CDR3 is TGTGCCAGCAGCCACAAGGAGACCCAGTACTTC.